The 3 T cell receptor beta chains below all came from one sample that was sequenced in a study of regulatory T cells in long-lasting Graves disease. As to time point: newly diagnosed GD, antithyroid drugs for less than 3 months. Isolated PBMC RNA provided the starting material for the TCR library. Through Arm-PCR of CDR3 regions and iRepertoire HTBI primers, TCR beta libraries were built. TCRdb independently ran MiXCR on the multiplex PCR reads; one entry per CDR3 protein. The profile shows 680,000 or so distinct CDR3 sequences, around 17% of them singletons. This same sample was also part of a study on T cells in Graves' hyperthyroidism and ophthalmopathy.

The specimen comprised peripheral blood mononuclear cells (PBMCs), sampled at new diagnosis, from a patient treated with antithyroid drugs. The receptors originated from a woman between 25 and 40 years old with Graves disease.

The chain is built from TRBV30 and TRBJ1-1; TRBD1 aligns across 11 bases. This CDR3 is 14 amino acids long. Unmatched junction bases numbered 7, after V lost 3 bases and J lost 7 bases. CDR1 and CDR2 from the germline V gene are GTSNPN and SVGIG (reference sequence). The CDR3 here is CAWRLFGTGGEAFF. DNA of the CDR3: TGTGCCTGGAGGTTATTCGGGACAGGGGGTGAAGCTTTCTTT.

This clonotype was observed at least ten times. V is TRBV5-1 and J is TRBJ2-3; possible D gene TRBD1, 6 bases. The V and J ends lost 4 bases and 2 bases respectively, with 11 bases between them. CDR1 and CDR2 from the germline V gene are SGHRS and YFSETQ. CDR3 length: 14 amino acids. The DNA for the CDR3 is TGCGCCAGCAGCGGAGGACAGCACACAGATACGCAGTATTTT. Translating it yields CASSGGQHTDTQYF.

A few counts support this clonotype. The gene calls are TRBV11-2 and TRBJ2-7, with unresolved D. This CDR3 has 16 amino acids. Trimming stripped 1 base from V and 0 bases from J, with 13 bases between. Per the germline V gene, CDR1 is SGHAT and CDR2 is FQNNGV. The CDR3 bases are TGTGCCAGCAGCTTAGGGGCCTTCTCGTCCTCCTACGAGCAGTACTTC. This codes for CASSLGAFSSSYEQYF.